This is a list of T cell receptor beta chains from one sample in a study of blood T cells in healthy people across ages. MiXCR, applied by TCRdb to the 5' RACE reads, yields one record per CDR3 protein. Of 580,000 or so distinct CDR3 sequences in the sample, 40% to 50% are singletons; the top ten hold around 24%. Sequencing input: blood. These receptors were collected from an elderly man in good health. CDR3s include the opening cysteine and the closing phenylalanine or tryptophan. A D gene is named only where the DNA matches it firmly. Size is stated for part of the rows, as once, few or many counts, or as a class when the clone is expanded.

d_call: .
j_call: TRBJ2-5
v_call: TRBV24-1
clone_size: few
cdr3_aa: CATSAAGTEQYF
cdr3_nt: TGTGCCACCAGTGCCGCGGGGACGGAGCAGTACTTC

d_call: TRBD1
j_call: TRBJ1-1
v_call: TRBV5-1
clone_size: .
cdr3_aa: CASSRRMRDSREAFF
cdr3_nt: TGCGCCAGCAGCAGAAGGATGAGGGACAGCCGAGAAGCTTTCTTT

d_call: TRBD1
j_call: TRBJ2-5
v_call: TRBV6-5
clone_size: many
cdr3_aa: CASSKRQGRGEETQYF
cdr3_nt: TGTGCCAGCAGTAAACGACAGGGTAGAGGCGAGGAGACCCAGTACTTC

d_call: TRBD2
j_call: TRBJ2-1
v_call: TRBV19
clone_size: once
cdr3_aa: CASSSGTSGIGAINEQFF
cdr3_nt: TGTGCCAGTAGTTCTGGGACTAGCGGGATCGGCGCGATCAATGAGCAGTTCTTC

d_call: .
j_call: TRBJ2-5
v_call: TRBV7-2
clone_size: once
cdr3_aa: CASAPPANEQYF
cdr3_nt: TGTGCCAGCGCCCCTCCCGCGAATGAGCAGTACTTC

d_call: TRBD1
j_call: TRBJ1-2
v_call: TRBV7-2
clone_size: few
cdr3_aa: CASSRSGGQHYGYTF
cdr3_nt: TGTGCCAGCAGTAGGTCAGGGGGGCAACACTATGGCTACACCTTC

d_call: .
j_call: TRBJ2-1
v_call: TRBV10-3
clone_size: few
cdr3_aa: CAISVDSLSYNEQFF
cdr3_nt: TGTGCCATCAGTGTAGACAGCCTCTCCTACAATGAGCAGTTCTTC

d_call: .
j_call: TRBJ1-6
v_call: TRBV7-9
clone_size: few
cdr3_aa: CASSQESSYNSPLHF
cdr3_nt: TGTGCCAGCAGCCAGGAGAGCTCCTATAATTCACCCCTCCACTTT

d_call: .
j_call: TRBJ1-1
v_call: TRBV5-1
clone_size: .
cdr3_aa: CASSLGRAGFETEAFF
cdr3_nt: TGCGCCAGCAGCTTGGGCAGGGCGGGTTTTGAGACTGAAGCTTTCTTT

d_call: TRBD1
j_call: TRBJ2-7
v_call: TRBV7-9
clone_size: .
cdr3_aa: CASSFRDRPSHEQYF
cdr3_nt: TGTGCCAGCAGCTTCCGGGACAGGCCCTCCCACGAGCAGTACTTC

d_call: .
j_call: TRBJ1-2
v_call: TRBV29-1
clone_size: .
cdr3_aa: CSVEGAGEGYYGYTF
cdr3_nt: TGCAGCGTTGAAGGGGCAGGGGAGGGGTACTATGGCTACACCTTC

d_call: .
j_call: TRBJ2-1
v_call: TRBV27
clone_size: .
cdr3_aa: CASSLRGIQGNEQFF
cdr3_nt: TGTGCCAGCAGTTTAAGGGGGATTCAGGGCAATGAGCAGTTCTTC

d_call: .
j_call: TRBJ1-4
v_call: TRBV25-1
clone_size: few
cdr3_aa: CASSEGPGVKLFF
cdr3_nt: TGTGCCAGCAGTGAGGGTCCCGGTGTAAAACTGTTTTTT

d_call: .
j_call: TRBJ2-5
v_call: TRBV18
clone_size: few
cdr3_aa: CASSNNRRVSETQYF
cdr3_nt: TGTGCCAGCTCGAACAACCGCCGGGTTTCGGAGACCCAGTACTTC

d_call: .
j_call: TRBJ2-2
v_call: TRBV7-2
clone_size: .
cdr3_aa: CASSLAAQQGTGELFF
cdr3_nt: TGTGCCAGCAGCTTAGCGGCGCAACAAGGGACCGGGGAGCTGTTTTTT

d_call: .
j_call: TRBJ2-5
v_call: TRBV24-1
clone_size: few
cdr3_aa: CATSEPGHKETQYF
cdr3_nt: TGTGCCACCAGTGAGCCAGGACACAAAGAGACCCAGTACTTC

d_call: TRBD2
j_call: TRBJ2-3
v_call: TRBV7-2
clone_size: .
cdr3_aa: CASRALGGASTDTQYF
cdr3_nt: TGTGCCAGCAGAGCCCTCGGGGGGGCTAGCACAGATACGCAGTATTTT

d_call: .
j_call: TRBJ2-7
v_call: TRBV7-2
clone_size: .
cdr3_aa: CASSLVWQEGYEQYF
cdr3_nt: TGTGCCAGCAGCTTAGTATGGCAGGAAGGCTACGAGCAGTACTTC

d_call: .
j_call: TRBJ1-2
v_call: TRBV7-9
clone_size: .
cdr3_aa: CASSLDSWVLYGYTF
cdr3_nt: TGTGCCAGCAGCTTAGATTCGTGGGTTCTCTATGGCTACACCTTC

d_call: TRBD1
j_call: TRBJ1-4
v_call: TRBV18
clone_size: .
cdr3_aa: CAGSPRTGGGEKLFF
cdr3_nt: TGTGCCGGCTCACCACGGACAGGCGGGGGTGAAAAACTGTTTTTT

d_call: TRBD1
j_call: TRBJ2-1
v_call: TRBV25-1
clone_size: few
cdr3_aa: CASSAAGGSYNEQFF
cdr3_nt: TGTGCCAGCAGTGCAGCAGGGGGCTCCTACAATGAGCAGTTCTTC

d_call: TRBD1
j_call: TRBJ2-1
v_call: TRBV3-1
clone_size: .
cdr3_aa: CASSSGTGGSGEQFF
cdr3_nt: TGTGCCAGCAGCTCCGGGACAGGGGGATCGGGTGAGCAGTTCTTC

d_call: TRBD1
j_call: TRBJ2-1
v_call: TRBV5-1
clone_size: .
cdr3_aa: CASRPTGGAWNEQFF
cdr3_nt: TGCGCCAGTAGACCCACAGGGGGCGCGTGGAATGAGCAGTTCTTC

d_call: .
j_call: TRBJ1-1
v_call: TRBV4-3
clone_size: .
cdr3_aa: CASSLGVFASTEAFF
cdr3_nt: TGCGCCAGCAGCCTCGGTGTGTTTGCGAGCACTGAAGCTTTCTTT

d_call: .
j_call: TRBJ1-6
v_call: TRBV7-9
clone_size: .
cdr3_aa: CASSLNGEISPLHF
cdr3_nt: TGTGCCAGCAGCTTAAATGGGGAAATTTCACCCCTCCACTTT

d_call: .
j_call: TRBJ2-1
v_call: TRBV5-1
clone_size: .
cdr3_aa: CASSLAGAPYNEQFF
cdr3_nt: TGCGCCAGCAGCTTGGCCGGGGCCCCCTACAATGAGCAGTTCTTC

d_call: .
j_call: TRBJ1-1
v_call: TRBV7-3
clone_size: .
cdr3_aa: CASSLMPPGGNTEAFF
cdr3_nt: TGTGCCAGCAGCTTAATGCCCCCTGGGGGGAACACTGAAGCTTTCTTT

d_call: TRBD2
j_call: TRBJ2-5
v_call: TRBV7-2
clone_size: .
cdr3_aa: CASSVRGGTSETQYF
cdr3_nt: TGTGCCAGCAGCGTCCGGGGCGGGACTAGTGAGACCCAGTACTTC

d_call: .
j_call: TRBJ2-3
v_call: TRBV7-2
clone_size: .
cdr3_aa: CASSRFRGDTQYF
cdr3_nt: TGTGCCAGCAGCCGGTTTCGGGGAGATACGCAGTATTTT

d_call: .
j_call: TRBJ1-6
v_call: TRBV6-6
clone_size: many
cdr3_aa: CASSYSRDSPLHF
cdr3_nt: TGTGCCAGCAGTTACTCTCGGGATTCACCCCTCCACTTT

d_call: .
j_call: TRBJ1-6
v_call: TRBV5-1
clone_size: few
cdr3_aa: CASSLVVSNSPLHF
cdr3_nt: TGCGCCAGCAGCTTGGTAGTCAGCAATTCACCCCTCCACTTT

d_call: .
j_call: TRBJ2-3
v_call: TRBV12-3/TRBV12-4
clone_size: many
cdr3_aa: CASSPKDRSTDTQYF
cdr3_nt: TGTGCCAGCAGTCCCAAGGACAGATCCACAGATACGCAGTATTTT

d_call: .
j_call: TRBJ1-2
v_call: TRBV20-1
clone_size: .
cdr3_aa: CSASLPGRANYGYTF
cdr3_nt: TGCAGTGCCTCCCTTCCAGGGCGGGCTAACTATGGCTACACCTTC